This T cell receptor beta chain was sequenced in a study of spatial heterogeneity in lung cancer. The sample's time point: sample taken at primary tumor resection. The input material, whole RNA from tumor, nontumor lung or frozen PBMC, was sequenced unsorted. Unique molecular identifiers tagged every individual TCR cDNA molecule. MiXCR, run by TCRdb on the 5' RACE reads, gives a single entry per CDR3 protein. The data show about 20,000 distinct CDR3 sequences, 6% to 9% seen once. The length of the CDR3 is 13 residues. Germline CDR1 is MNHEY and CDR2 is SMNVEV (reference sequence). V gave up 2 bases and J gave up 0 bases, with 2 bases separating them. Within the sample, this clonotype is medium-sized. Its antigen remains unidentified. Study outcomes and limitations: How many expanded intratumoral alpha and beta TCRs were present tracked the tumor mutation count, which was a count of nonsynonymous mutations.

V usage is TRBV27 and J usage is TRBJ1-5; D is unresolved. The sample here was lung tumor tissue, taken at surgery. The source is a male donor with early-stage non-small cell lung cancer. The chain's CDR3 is CASSLISNQPQHF. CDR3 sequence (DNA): TGTGCCAGCAGTTTAATTAGCAATCAGCCCCAGCATTTT.